What follows are 20 T cell receptor beta chains derived from one specimen sequenced in a study of technical replicates of blood from several donors. Sequencing was performed with immunoSEQ multiplex PCR; in TCRdb, only in-frame clones are kept and a portion is missing. The sample consists of 95,000 or so clones, 95% of them appearing once. Sequenced input: T cells isolated from PBMCs. These receptor sequences come from a human donor in good health.

J is TRBJ2-7 and V is TRBV5-4, with D possibly matching TRBD1 (8 bases). The CDR3 has 16 residues. Germline-derived CDR1 and CDR2 are SGHNT and YYREEE (reference sequence). V was cut by 3 bases and J by 3 bases, with 19 bases left in between. The DNA of the CDR3 is TGTGCCAGCAGCTGGGGGGGACAGGCCCACTACTACGAGCAGTACTTC. Protein sequence: CASSWGGQAHYYEQYF.

The rearrangement links TRBV29-1 to TRBJ2-1, with 9 bases matching TRBD2. V was clipped by 8 bases and J by 3 bases; unmatched bases: 11. CDR3 length: 15 amino acids. Germline CDR1 SQVTM, CDR2 ANQGSEA. The CDR3 sequence is CSSIGGGGLYNEQFF. The CDR3 nucleotides read TGCAGCTCAATAGGCGGGGGGGGGCTCTACAATGAGCAGTTCTTC.

The chain employs TRBV5-6 and TRBJ2-7; 12 bases match TRBD1. The CDR3 consists of 15 residues. V was pared by 4 bases and J by 5 bases, with 7 bases of the junction left unmatched. Germline V gene data show CDR1 as SGHDT and CDR2 as YYEEEE. CDR3: CASSPAGQGAHEQYF. The CDR3 bases are TGTGCCAGCAGCCCGGCGGGACAGGGGGCCCACGAGCAGTACTTC.

This chain connects TRBV6-5 to TRBJ2-6; 10 nucleotides line up with TRBD1. The germline gives CDR1 MNHEY, CDR2 SVGAGI. V was pared by 1 base and J by 13 bases, with 7 bases of the junction left unmatched. CDR3 length: 15 amino acids. The CDR3 here is CASSYWDRGFRVLTF. CDR3 DNA: TGTGCCAGCAGTTACTGGGACAGGGGCTTCCGGGTCCTGACTTTC.

The chain combines TRBV30 with TRBJ2-2; D gene unclear. Trimming pared 0 bases from V and 0 bases from J, leaving 5 bases between. CDR3 length: 14 amino acids. Per germline, CDR1 GTSNPN and CDR2 SVGIG (reference sequence). The CDR3 protein is CAWSVYTNTGELFF. In DNA, the CDR3 is TGTGCCTGGAGTGTGTATACGAACACCGGGGAGCTGTTTTTT.

The rearrangement uses TRBV7-3 and TRBJ2-7, with 12 bases identical to TRBD2. CDR1 and CDR2 (germline): SGHTA, FQGTGA. Trimming removed 3 bases from V and 2 bases from J; junction bases left unmatched: 2. The CDR3 sequence is 15 residues long. The CDR3 sequence is CASSFRTSGAYEQYF. The DNA for the CDR3 is TGTGCCAGCAGCTTTAGGACTAGCGGGGCCTACGAGCAGTACTTC.

This rearrangement joins TRBV27 to TRBJ2-7; the D is unclear. CDR3 size: 14 residues. CDR1 and CDR2 from the germline V gene are MNHEY and SMNVEV (reference sequence). V shed 5 bases and J shed 3 bases, with 14 bases lying between them. CDR3 amino acids: CASSPFLQHYEQYF. The CDR3 nucleotides read TGTGCCAGCAGTCCCTTCTTACAGCACTACGAGCAGTACTTC.

The rearrangement links TRBV7-9 to TRBJ1-4; 9 positions match TRBD1. V was pared by 5 bases and J by 7 bases, with 5 bases of the junction left unmatched. The CDR3 sequence is 14 residues long. Germline CDR1 SEHNR, CDR2 FQNEAQ (reference sequence). The DNA for the CDR3 is TGTGCCAGCAGCAAAGACAGGGGGGGTGAAAAACTGTTTTTT. It translates to CASSKDRGGEKLFF.

This clone was observed once. V usage is TRBV7-3 and J usage is TRBJ1-5; D remains ambiguous. Germline CDR1 and CDR2: SGHTA and FQGTGA. The V and J ends lost 1 base and 1 base respectively, with 8 bases between them. The length of the CDR3 is 15 residues. The CDR3 is CASSLIAASNQPQHF. The CDR3 DNA is TGTGCCAGCAGCTTAATTGCGGCGAGCAATCAGCCCCAGCATTTT.

The chain recombines TRBV7-8 with TRBJ1-2; the D is unclear. Germline CDR1 and CDR2: SGHVS and FQNEAQ. CDR3 length: 16 residues. V was clipped by 4 bases and J by 2 bases, with 17 bases between them. In DNA form, the CDR3 reads TGTGCCAGCAGCTACGTCCGCGCGGGCAGAAACTATGGCTACACCTTC. It specifies CASSYVRAGRNYGYTF. The full variable domain, completed using reference TRBV7-8 and TRBJ1-2, is GAGVSQSPRYKVAKRGQDVALRCDPISGHVSLFWYQQALGQGPEFLTYFQNEAQLDKSGLPSDRFFAERPEGSVSTLKIQRTQQEDSAVYLCASSYVRAGRNYGYTFGSGTRLTVV.

The chain carries TRBV30 and TRBJ1-2; D gene ambiguous. The germline V and J ends were trimmed by 1 base and 5 bases, with 5 bases remaining between them. Germline assignment: CDR1 GTSNPN and CDR2 SVGIG (reference sequence). The CDR3 covers 11 residues. The chain's CDR3 is CAWSETYGYTF. CDR3 nucleotides: TGTGCCTGGAGTGAGACTTATGGCTACACCTTC.

The rearrangement uses TRBV28 and TRBJ2-1; a possible D gene is TRBD2 (6 bases). V was pared by 3 bases and J by 0 bases, with 18 bases between. This CDR3 has 18 amino acids. CDR1 is MDHEN and CDR2 is SYDVKM in the germline V gene. The CDR3 spells CASSFPKSGSISYNEQFF. In DNA form, the CDR3 reads TGTGCCAGCAGTTTCCCCAAAAGCGGGTCTATCTCCTACAATGAGCAGTTCTTC.

Here the CDR3 DNA reads TGTGCCACCAGCAGAACAACTAGCGGACTCCAAGAGACCCAGTACTTC. Translating gives CATSRTTSGLQETQYF. This chain uses TRBV15 with TRBJ2-5; TRBD2 agrees at 8 bases. Germline V gene data show CDR1 as LNHNV and CDR2 as YYDKDF (reference sequence). V dropped 2 bases and J dropped 1; count of bases not matched to a gene: 6. The CDR3 extends over 16 amino acids.

In its sample, this clone was seen once. This chain links TRBV27 with TRBJ1-2, with 8 bases that match TRBD1. Germline loops: CDR1 MNHEY, CDR2 SMNVEV (reference sequence). The CDR3 has 14 amino acids. With 7 bases clipped from V and 7 bases from J, the junction kept 11 bases outside the gene matches. CDR3 protein: CASTPTGVPSGYTF. CDR3 bases: TGTGCCAGCACCCCGACAGGGGTCCCTTCTGGCTACACCTTC.

The chain's CDR3 is CASSETGGYTF. The DNA for the CDR3 is TGTGCCAGCAGTGAAACCGGTGGCTACACCTTC. The gene calls are TRBV25-1 and TRBJ1-2; D not certain. V lost 2 bases and J 7 bases, leaving 5 bases between the germline ends. CDR3 size: 11 residues. Per the germline V gene, CDR1 is MGHDK and CDR2 is SYGVNS.

For the CDR3, the DNA is TGTGCCAGCAGCCCCGGAATAGGGCTAGCTACAGATACGCAGTATTTT. Its translation: CASSPGIGLATDTQYF. The gene calls are TRBV4-2 and TRBJ2-3; D is possibly TRBD2 (5 bases). V was pared by 4 bases and J by 3 bases, with 17 bases between. Germline values: CDR1 LGHNA, CDR2 YNFKEQ. The CDR3 totals 16 residues.

This clone was recorded once. CDR3: CASSLTGGPTYEQYF. The CDR3 DNA follows: TGTGCCAGCAGCTTAACGGGAGGCCCGACCTACGAGCAGTACTTC. The chain carries TRBV11-2 and TRBJ2-7, with TRBD2 matching 7 bases. V lost 2 bases and J lost 2; bases outside the gene matches: 6. Germline V gene lookup returns CDR1 SGHAT and CDR2 FQNNGV. This CDR3 comprises 15 residues.

With regard to this clone: One end of the junction is discordant with germline, which a read error may explain. J is TRBJ1-2 and V is TRBV19, with D possibly matching TRBD1 (5 bases). Germline CDR1 and CDR2: LNHDA and SQIVND (reference sequence). The CDR3 contains 15 residues. CDR3 DNA sequence: TGTGCCAGTACCGCCGGGCGGGGACTACTCTATAGCTACACCTTC. Encoded protein: CASTAGRGLLYSYTF.

The V call is TRBV6-5, the J call TRBJ1-4; unclear D gene. There are 13 residues in the CDR3. The germline CDR1 and CDR2 sequences are MNHEY and SVGAGI. Trimming left V 7 bases short and J 4 bases short, with 10 bases between. In DNA form, the CDR3 reads TGTGCCAGCACGGTCGGGTTTAATGAAAAACTGTTTTTT. This codes for CASTVGFNEKLFF.

The genes are TRBV29-1 and TRBJ2-7, with 12 positions matching TRBD1. The V gene end was trimmed by 4 bases and the J gene end by 2 bases; junction bases not matched to a gene: 3. Germline loops: CDR1 SQVTM, CDR2 ANQGSEA. CDR3 size: 14 residues. CDR3 loop: CSVVGQGATYEQYF. CDR3 in DNA: TGCAGCGTTGTGGGACAGGGGGCTACCTACGAGCAGTACTTC.